The clone carrying this T cell receptor (beta chain) was recorded many times. V lost 7 bases, J lost 2 bases, and 12 bases lay in between. CDR1 is MDHEN and CDR2 is SYDVKM in the germline V gene. The CDR3 is made up of 14 amino acids. This record belongs to a study of CD8 T cells in ankylosing spondylitis. By quantitative 5'-RACE with molecular barcodes, the TCR beta libraries were made. TCRdb analysed the 5' RACE reads with MiXCR anew, one entry per CDR3 protein. The repertoire includes some 95,000 distinct CDR3 sequences, about 9% of them detected once, and roughly 5% sits in the top ten. V and J are TRBV28 and TRBJ1-5; perhaps TRBD1 as D (6 bases). The sequenced material came from blood, either unsorted or a sorted T cell fraction (not recorded which). This TCR was recovered from a male donor with ankylosing spondylitis or in good health (not recorded which). The CDR3 reads CASKGGNGNQPQHF. The CDR3 DNA sequence: TGTGCCAGCAAGGGGGGAAACGGCAATCAGCCCCAGCATTTT. The full variable domain, rest sourced from reference TRBV28 and TRBJ1-5, is DVKVTQSSRYLVKRTGEKVFLECVQDMDHENMFWYRQDPGLGLRLIYFSYDVKMKEKGDIPEGYSVSREKKERFSLILESASTNQTSMYLCASKGGNGNQPQHFGDGTRLSIL.